The rows below give T cell receptor beta chains drawn from one sample of a study of blood T cell repertoires in COVID-19. TCRdb's table, derived via immunoSEQ multiplex PCR, lists solely in-frame clones and lacks some. The sample gives about 84,000 clones, about 88% of which show up once; approximately 1.3% is in the top ten. The sequenced material came from peripheral blood. The receptors come from a man older than 75 with active or convalescent COVID-19. CDR3s include the opening cysteine and the closing phenylalanine or tryptophan. D genes are given only for firm matches. The size field is filled for only some rows; it gives once, few, many or a size class.

TRBJ2-5	TRBV5-1	NA	few	TGCGCCAGCAGCTTGGGAGGTCCTGAAGAGACCCAGTACTTC	CASSLGGPEETQYF
TRBJ1-1	TRBV19	NA	NA	TGTGCCAGTAGTATAGGAGGTGGCAGGGGATCGAACACTGAAGCTTTCTTT	CASSIGGGRGSNTEAFF
TRBJ2-7	TRBV7-2	TRBD1	NA	TGTGCCAGCAGCCCGAGAAGGACAGGGGCCTACGAGCAGTACTTC	CASSPRRTGAYEQYF
TRBJ2-5	TRBV6-5	NA	NA	TGTGCCAGCAGTTACGGACCGGGATTTCAAGAGACCCAGTACTTC	CASSYGPGFQETQYF
TRBJ1-2	TRBV5-1	NA	NA	TGCGCCAGCAGCCCAGACAGAAACTATGGCTACACCTTC	CASSPDRNYGYTF
TRBJ2-1	TRBV7-7	TRBD1	NA	TGTGCTAGCAGCCCGACAGGGGGTAGCTACAATGAGCAGTTCTTC	CASSPTGGSYNEQFF
TRBJ1-1	TRBV9	NA	once	TGTGCCAGCAGCGGGGACAATAGTCGAACTGAAGCTTTCTTT	CASSGDNSRTEAFF
TRBJ2-1	TRBV5-8	NA	few	TGTGCCAGCAGCGGGGCGGCCGAGCAGTTCTTC	CASSGAAEQFF
TRBJ2-3	TRBV6-1	TRBD2	NA	TGTGCCAGCAGTGATCGAGCGGGAGGGCGGGGTACGCAGTATTTT	CASSDRAGGRGTQYF
TRBJ1-6	TRBV3-1/TRBV3-2	TRBD1	NA	TGTGCCAGCAGCCAAGCACGGGGACAGCAAAATTCACCCCTCCACTTT	CASSQARGQQNSPLHF
TRBJ2-7	TRBV6-6	TRBD2	NA	TGTGCCAGCAGTATGGGACTAGGCGTGGGTTACGAGCAGTACTTC	CASSMGLGVGYEQYF
TRBJ2-1	TRBV29-1	NA	NA	TGCAGCGCCGACCCTAGGGGGGGTGAGCAGTTCTTC	CSADPRGGEQFF
TRBJ1-1	TRBV7-9	TRBD1	NA	TGTGCCAGCAGCTTATCGACAGGGGACGTTGAAGCTTTCTTT	CASSLSTGDVEAFF
TRBJ2-1	TRBV6-4	TRBD1	NA	TGTGCCAGCGCCCCGGACAGGGCGGTGAATGAGCAGTTCTTC	CASAPDRAVNEQFF
TRBJ2-5	TRBV19	TRBD2	NA	TGTGCCAGTAGTACCCCCCTACTAGCGGACGGGAAGACCCAGTACTTC	CASSTPLLADGKTQYF